The source of this T cell receptor beta chain is a study of T cells in Graves' hyperthyroidism and ophthalmopathy. TCR beta CDR3 sequences were amplified from RNA transcripts. First-round RT-PCR with HTBI primers amplified the TCR CDR3 region. TCRdb re-called the multiplex PCR reads with MiXCR, one entry per CDR3 protein. Found here are hundreds of thousands of distinct CDR3 sequences, about a sixth of them singletons; the top ten hold less than 15%. The sample holds many counts of this clonotype. Its antigen is as yet unknown. In germline, CDR1 is DFQATT, CDR2 SNEGSKA (reference sequence). The CDR3 contains 13 residues. Trimming took 7 bases from V and 10 from J, leaving 20 bases between them. Overall study results and limits: Patients with ophthalmopathy were separated from those with stable hyperthyroidism by a 13 V-J model.

The sequencing sample was made of blood. The gene calls are TRBV20-1 and TRBJ2-1, with a tentative D call TRBD1 (7 bases). The sequence came from a woman younger than 30 with Graves' hyperthyroidism. CDR3 DNA: TGCAGTGTCTACAGGGGAGGCCGGAAAGAGCAGTTCTTC. Its translation: CSVYRGGRKEQFF.